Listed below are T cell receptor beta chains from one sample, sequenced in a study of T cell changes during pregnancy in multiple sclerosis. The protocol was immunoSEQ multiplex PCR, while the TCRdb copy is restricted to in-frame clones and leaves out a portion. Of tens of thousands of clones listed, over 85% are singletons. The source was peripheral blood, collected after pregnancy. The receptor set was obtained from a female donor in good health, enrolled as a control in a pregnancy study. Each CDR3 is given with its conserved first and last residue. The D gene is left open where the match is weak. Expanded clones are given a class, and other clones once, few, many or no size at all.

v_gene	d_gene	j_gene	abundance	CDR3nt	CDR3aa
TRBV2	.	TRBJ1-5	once	TGTGCCAGCAGAGGACTCTACACCGATCAGCCCCAGCATTTT	CASRGLYTDQPQHF
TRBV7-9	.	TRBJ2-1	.	TGTGCCAGCAGCTTATCGACCTCGGGAATCTTC	CASSLSTSGIF
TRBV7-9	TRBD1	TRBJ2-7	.	TGTGCCAGCAGCTTGGTGACAGGGGCCAACGAGCAGTACTTC	CASSLVTGANEQYF
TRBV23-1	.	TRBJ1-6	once	TGCGCCAGCACCACCTTCCTAAGACCGAGGTCACCCCTCCACTTT	CASTTFLRPRSPLHF
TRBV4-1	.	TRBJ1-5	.	TGCGCCAGCAGCAACATCGTCCGAGGAAGCAATCAGCCCCAGCATTTT	CASSNIVRGSNQPQHF
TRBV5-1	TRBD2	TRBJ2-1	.	TGCGCCAGCAGCTTGGTTAGCGGGAGTCGGCCTGAGCAGTTCTTC	CASSLVSGSRPEQFF
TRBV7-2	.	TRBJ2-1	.	TGTGCCAGCAGCAGGGAGGCTAGCTCCTACAATGAGCAGTTCTTC	CASSREASSYNEQFF
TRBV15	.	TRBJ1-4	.	TGTGCCACCAGCAGAGATGTTGGCATCGAAGAAAAACTGTTTTTT	CATSRDVGIEEKLFF
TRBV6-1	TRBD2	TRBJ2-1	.	TGTGCCATCGGGACTAGCGGGAGCCACAATGAGCAGTTCTTC	CAIGTSGSHNEQFF
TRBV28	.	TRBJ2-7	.	TGTGCCAGCAGAGACAGGCTCTACGAGCAGTACTTC	CASRDRLYEQYF
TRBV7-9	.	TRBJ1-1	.	TGTGCCAGCAGCCCCCCGACGGGAAACACTGAAGCTTTCTTT	CASSPPTGNTEAFF
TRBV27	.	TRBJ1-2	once	TGTGCCAGCAGTTTATCGATGGAGGGGCTCAATGGCTACACCTTC	CASSLSMEGLNGYTF
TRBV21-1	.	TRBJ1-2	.	TGTGCCAGTAGTCCCGGGACAGGGGGCGGAGATGGCTACACCTTC	CASSPGTGGGDGYTF
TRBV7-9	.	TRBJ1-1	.	TGTGCCAGCAGCCCTCTTATGAACACTGAAGCTTTCTTT	CASSPLMNTEAFF
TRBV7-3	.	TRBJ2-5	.	TGTGCCAGCAGCTTACTACAGCAAGAGACCCAGTACTTC	CASSLLQQETQYF
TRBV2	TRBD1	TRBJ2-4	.	TGTGCCAGCAGTGAAAGACAGGGGGACCCCATTCAGTACTTC	CASSERQGDPIQYF
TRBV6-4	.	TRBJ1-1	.	TGTGCCAGCAGTGTAGACAGAAACACTGAAGCTTTCTTT	CASSVDRNTEAFF
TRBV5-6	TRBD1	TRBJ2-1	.	TGTGCCAGCAGCTTGACAGGACAGGCCATATACAATGAGCAGTTCTTC	CASSLTGQAIYNEQFF
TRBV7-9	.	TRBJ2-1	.	TGTGCCAGCAGCTTAAAGAGGCTAGAATCGGGTGAGCAGTTCTTC	CASSLKRLESGEQFF
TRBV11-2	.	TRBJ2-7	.	TGTGCCAGCAGCTTGGAAACTAGGGCCTACGAGCAGTACTTC	CASSLETRAYEQYF
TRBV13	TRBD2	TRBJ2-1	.	TGTGCCAGCAGCCCTACCGGCCTAGCGGGAGGTGGTAGTGAGCAGTTCTTC	CASSPTGLAGGGSEQFF
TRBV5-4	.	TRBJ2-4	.	TGTGCCAGCAGCTTCCAACTAGCTTCGAACATTCAGTACTTC	CASSFQLASNIQYF